In its sample, the clone carrying this TCR beta chain is medium-sized. Attached unique molecular identifiers marked individual cDNA molecules. TCRdb called the 5' RACE reads again in MiXCR, with one record for every CDR3 protein. The sample comprises about 26,000 distinct CDR3 sequences, 5% to 6.5% of which are singletons, and roughly 4% rests with the top ten. Germline V lookup: CDR1 SEHNR, CDR2 FQNEAQ (reference sequence). Trimming removed 2 bases at V and 7 bases at J, with 11 bases between. The CDR3 has 14 residues. These data originate in a study of early T cells in non-severe SARS-CoV-2 infection. Across the study: Sequenced bulk RNA came from whole blood that was unsorted, and chains were unpaired.

The receptor comes from an adult who was a healthcare worker with PCR-confirmed SARS-CoV-2 infection or an uninfected control (not recorded which). The material sequenced was whole blood. V is TRBV7-9 and J is TRBJ1-4; D is possibly TRBD1 (5 bases). This CDR3 is CASSLMEGSEKLFF. As DNA, the CDR3 is TGTGCCAGCAGCTTAATGGAGGGGAGTGAAAAACTGTTTTTT.